This T cell receptor beta chain is drawn from a study of T cells after yellow fever vaccination. Notes on the study in general: Clones that expanded after primary vaccination mostly reappeared after the booster (roughly 96% CD4, 88% CD8). Although most clonotypes did not, a small share appeared in both CD4 and CD8 compartments.

Trimming took 3 bases from V and 0 from J, leaving 11 bases between them. This CDR3 comprises 15 residues. There are many counts of this clonotype. Its antigen is not identified. Universal primer sites and UMIs were introduced during 5'RACE template-switching synthesis of TCR cDNA. Using its own MiXCR run on the 5' RACE reads, TCRdb lists one record per CDR3 protein. The table shows around 63,000 distinct CDR3 sequences, with 7.4% occurring only once. The V call is TRBV12-3 or TRBV12-4, the J call TRBJ2-5, with D tentatively TRBD2 (5 bases). The clonotype was recovered from a man under 40 who received the YFV17D yellow fever vaccine. This material consisted of CD8+ T cells sorted from PBMCs, taken 15 days after the yellow fever booster vaccination. The CDR3 loop is CASSLSSADQETQYF. In DNA, the CDR3 is TGTGCCAGCAGTTTGAGTAGCGCAGACCAAGAGACCCAGTACTTC.